This T cell receptor beta chain was recovered during a study of Graves' ophthalmopathy and Graves' hyperthyroidism. CDR1 and CDR2 (germline): MNHNS, SASEGT. CDR3 length: 13 residues. V lost 3 bases and J lost 5, with 10 bases in between. The authors amplified TCR beta CDR3 regions from RNA transcripts. RT-PCR with HTBI primers came first, then second-round multiplex PCR. TCRdb re-derived calls from the multiplex PCR reads in MiXCR, one entry per CDR3 protein. The repertoire includes 680,000 or so distinct CDR3 sequences, about 24% of them detected once, and more than 5.5% sits in the top ten. Absence of ophthalmopathy within 18 months of follow-up defined stable hyperthyroidism. It was on clinical symptoms, serum thyroxine, TRAb, thyroid ultrasound and orbital computed tomography that diagnosis relied. Many counts were recorded for this clonotype.

V is TRBV6-1 and J is TRBJ1-1; possible D gene TRBD1, 6 bases. This receptor was obtained from a woman aged 18-29 years with stable Graves' hyperthyroidism. Some clones in this sample may be carry-over from other donors' samples. The sequencing sample was made of peripheral blood. The CDR3 spells CASSDRGWTEAFF. The CDR3 region has the DNA TGTGCCAGCAGTGACAGGGGATGGACTGAAGCTTTCTTT.